This TCR beta chain is drawn from a study of OX40 agonist ivuxolimab in advanced cancers. Produced via immunoSEQ multiplex PCR; TCRdb's table is partial and in-frame only. The sample shows about 22,000 clones, 86% of them seen only once. Note on this clone: What it binds is unknown.

If patients had autoimmune disease history or systemic immunosuppression, they were excluded. V was shortened by 4 bases and J by 6 bases, with 4 bases between the two germline ends. This CDR3 has 10 amino acids. Germline CDR1 and CDR2: SQVTM and ANQGSEA. General study results and limits: There were, on average, more expanded clones in CD8+ T cells than in CD4+.

This rearrangement joins TRBV29-1 to TRBJ2-1; D is ambiguous. The clonotype comes from an adult with an advanced solid tumor such as melanoma, head and neck, liver or kidney cancer. The sequencing used CD4+ or CD8+ T cells sorted from blood, collected in a trial of the OX40 agonist ivuxolimab. Here the CDR3 reads CSVGINEQFF. CDR3 DNA sequence: TGCAGCGTTGGGATCAATGAGCAGTTCTTC.